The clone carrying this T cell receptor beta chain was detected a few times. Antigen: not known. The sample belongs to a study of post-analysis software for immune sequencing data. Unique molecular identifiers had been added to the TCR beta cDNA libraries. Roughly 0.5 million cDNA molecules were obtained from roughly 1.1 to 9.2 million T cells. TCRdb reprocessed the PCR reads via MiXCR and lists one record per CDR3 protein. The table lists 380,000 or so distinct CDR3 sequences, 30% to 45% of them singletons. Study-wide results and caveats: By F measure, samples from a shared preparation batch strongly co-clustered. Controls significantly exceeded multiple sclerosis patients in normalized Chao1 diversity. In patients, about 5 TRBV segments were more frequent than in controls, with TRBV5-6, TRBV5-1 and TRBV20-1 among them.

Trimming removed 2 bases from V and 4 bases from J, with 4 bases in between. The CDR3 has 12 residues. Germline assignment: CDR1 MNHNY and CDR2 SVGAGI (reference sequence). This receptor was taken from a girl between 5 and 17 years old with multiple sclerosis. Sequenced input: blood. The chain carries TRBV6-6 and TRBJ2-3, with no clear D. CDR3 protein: CASSYPPDTQYF. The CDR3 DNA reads TGTGCCAGCAGTTACCCTCCAGATACGCAGTATTTT.